One and the same sample provided the 12 T cell receptor beta chains below, sequenced in a study of human T cells and chemical hapten exposure. TCRdb reprocessed the RACE reads via MiXCR and lists one record per CDR3 protein. The table lists about 30,000 distinct CDR3 sequences, about 5.6% of them singletons. Indicated time point: patch test 3, about 24 weeks after DPC sensitization. Stated treatment: therapeutic diphenylcyclopropenone sensitization with weekly scalp DPC. The sample here was whole blood, taken in connection with sensitization to the hapten diphenylcyclopropenone (DPC). The receptors were gathered from a man aged 25-40 years with alopecia areata. Some clones in this sample may be carry-over from other donors' samples.

The sample holds many counts of this clonotype. The V gene is TRBV20-1, the J gene TRBJ2-3, with 9 bases that match TRBD2. The CDR3 is 14 residues long. The V gene's germline CDR1 is DFQATT and CDR2 SNEGSKA (reference sequence). Germline trimming cut 6 bases from V and 5 bases from J; bases unmatched to any gene: 9. This CDR3 reads CSAPSGKVKDTQYF. CDR3 DNA sequence: TGCAGTGCCCCTAGCGGGAAAGTGAAAGATACGCAGTATTTT.

This clonotype has at least ten counts. The chain couples TRBV6-2 or TRBV6-3 to TRBJ2-2; TRBD1 matches 8 bases. Germline V lookup: CDR1 MNHEY, CDR2 SVGEGT. Trimming removed 6 bases from V and 1 base from J; junction bases left unmatched: 4. The CDR3 has 15 amino acids. The CDR3 is CASRWGQVNTGELFF. Here the CDR3 DNA reads TGTGCCAGCAGGTGGGGACAGGTGAACACCGGGGAGCTGTTTTTT.

This clonotype was picked up many times. V gene TRBV11-2 combines with J gene TRBJ1-3; D is possibly TRBD1 (5 bases). V shed 4 bases and J shed 2 bases, with 12 bases lying between them. This CDR3 has 15 residues. The V gene's germline CDR1 is SGHAT and CDR2 FQNNGV. The CDR3 region is CASSSSGAPGNTIYF. The CDR3 DNA sequence: TGTGCCAGCAGCTCGTCTGGGGCCCCTGGAAACACCATATATTTT.

This clonotype was seen at least ten times. This chain connects TRBV4-3 to TRBJ2-7; 9 nucleotides align to TRBD2. Germline V gene lookup returns CDR1 LGHNA and CDR2 YSLEER. This CDR3 is built from 17 residues. V shed 0 bases and J 3 bases; nucleotides not matched to a gene: 9. This CDR3 is CASSQDRRLAGYYEQYF. The CDR3 DNA sequence: TGCGCCAGCAGCCAAGATCGGCGGCTAGCGGGATACTACGAGCAGTACTTC.

This clonotype was detected many times. The chain links TRBV4-1 to TRBJ1-1; D uncertain. The CDR3 contains 14 residues. Germline V gene sequence: CDR1 MGHRA, CDR2 YSYEKL. Trimming removed 2 bases from V and 10 bases from J, with 17 bases in between. The CDR3 coding sequence is TGCGCCAGCAGCCAAACAGACCCTTTAATCGGAGCTTTCTTT. Its protein product is CASSQTDPLIGAFF.

In its sample, this clonotype was seen many times. The chain links TRBV28 to TRBJ2-3; D gene unclear. In germline, CDR1 is MDHEN, CDR2 SYDVKM. The V end was cut by 4 bases, the J end by 0 bases, with 17 bases between. The CDR3 is 17 residues long. The CDR3 nucleotides are TGTGCCAGCAGTTCGCCCTTCAGATTATCTAGCACAGATACGCAGTATTTT. Translated: CASSSPFRLSSTDTQYF.

This clonotype occurred many times. CDR3 sequence reads: CSVGQGEYEQYF. CDR3 in DNA: TGCAGCGTTGGGCAGGGGGAGTACGAGCAGTACTTC. V is TRBV29-1 and J is TRBJ2-7; 7 positions match TRBD1. Germline CDR1 is SQVTM and CDR2 is ANQGSEA. J gave up 4 bases and V 4 bases, and 4 bases lay outside the gene matches. The CDR3 loop spans 12 amino acids.

This clonotype has at least ten counts. The J gene is TRBJ2-3, the V gene TRBV15; TRBD2 aligns across 9 bases. The germline V gene encodes CDR1 LNHNV and CDR2 YYDKDF (reference sequence). Trimming took 0 bases from V and 1 from J; bases not matched to a gene: 14. The CDR3 runs to 20 residues. The CDR3 region is CATSRDQLSRLAGRTDTQYF. The CDR3 nucleotides are TGTGCCACCAGCAGAGATCAGCTCAGCCGCCTAGCGGGACGCACAGATACGCAGTATTTT.

This clonotype appeared many times. The gene calls are TRBV27 and TRBJ2-7; 8 bases are shared with TRBD1. In germline, CDR1 is MNHEY, CDR2 SMNVEV (reference sequence). Trimming at V came to 11 bases and at J to 2 bases, leaving 8 bases not matched to a gene. The CDR3 runs to 13 residues. In nucleotides, the CDR3 is TGTGCCTCCGGGACAGGAAGTACCTACGAGCAGTACTTC. Amino acids: CASGTGSTYEQYF.

This clonotype was observed many times. The CDR3 DNA follows: TGTGCCAGCAGTTTAGGGGACAGGCCCTTCTACACCTTC. This sequence encodes CASSLGDRPFYTF. V and J are TRBV12-3 or TRBV12-4 and TRBJ1-2, with 8 bases lining up with TRBD1. J was trimmed by 10 bases and V by 1 base; bases with no gene match: 5. This CDR3 contains 13 residues.

This clonotype was observed many times. This chain links TRBV6-2 or TRBV6-3 with TRBJ2-1; 8 nucleotides line up with TRBD2. The V gene's germline CDR1 is MNHEY and CDR2 SVGEGT. J was trimmed by 4 bases and V by 0 bases; bases with no gene match: 8. CDR3 size: 17 residues. As DNA, the CDR3 is TGTGCCAGCAGTTACTCGCCTCTAGCGGGCGTTTACAATGAGCAGTTCTTC. It translates to CASSYSPLAGVYNEQFF.

This clonotype has at least ten counts. This chain joins TRBV7-2 and TRBJ2-1; 14 bases line up with TRBD2. This CDR3 is 24 amino acids long. Germline CDR1 reads SGHTA; CDR2 reads FQGNSA. The ends lost 5 bases at V and 0 bases at J; junction bases unmatched: 24. CDR3 sequence (DNA): TGTGCCAGCAGCGGCTCTAGGGACAGGCCGACTGGGACTAGCGGGGGACCCTCCTACAATGAGCAGTTCTTC. The encoded protein is CASSGSRDRPTGTSGGPSYNEQFF.